Below, one T cell receptor (beta chain) is given with its context. What it recognizes is unknown. These data belong to a study of Ad26.COV2.S vaccination and SARS-CoV-2 variants. On the study more broadly: By the intramuscular route, Ad26.COV2.S was given once, or twice 56 days apart. Overall study results and limits: Breadth, reportedly substantial, characterized the spike-specific CD8+ and CD4+ T cell responses after vaccination. Measurements of TCR breadth and depth may have given underestimates of the total T cell responses.

Using immunoSEQ multiplex PCR, the repertoire was profiled, and TCRdb retains in-frame clones only, with some absent. In the table there are 350,000 to 450,000 clones, about 88% of which are singletons. Germline CDR1 is MGHRA and CDR2 is YSYEKL. Trimming removed 1 base at V and 4 bases at J, with 11 bases between. CDR3 length: 15 amino acids. Regarding treatment: some 20 received Ad26.COV2.S at low or high dose, single or two shots; about 5 received placebo; per-sample allocation not given. Repertoires come from day 63 after the first vaccine or placebo injection. Wuhan-strain SARS-CoV-2 spike was expressed by the Ad26 vector that made up the vaccine.

The chain is built from TRBV4-1 and TRBJ2-1; TRBD2 is a possible D gene (5 bases). The clonotype was recovered from a person between 18 and 60 years old who received the Ad26.COV2.S COVID-19 vaccine or a placebo. The sample in question was peripheral blood, obtained in a trial of Ad26.COV2.S vaccine versus placebo. The DNA of the CDR3 is TGCGCCAGCAGCCAAGTTTCAGCGGCGTACAATGAGCAGTTCTTC. Translating gives CASSQVSAAYNEQFF.